This T cell receptor (beta chain) emerged from a study of cytomegalovirus exposure and HLA in healthy donors. Study as a whole: Roughly 170 million T cells yielded more than 90 million unique TCR beta sequences in earlier analysis.

Healthy bone marrow donors made up the donors. With regard to this clone: No antigen is known for it.

The PCR employed 60 Vbeta primers together with 13 Jbeta primers. Clones were sequenced by immunoSEQ multiplex PCR, and TCRdb holds only the in-frame ones, with some missing. This repertoire shows 110,000 or so clones, 65% to 85% found once; its top ten account for about 2.7%. Findings and caveats of the study: The study carried out a later analysis of TCR beta sequences. It associated approximately 16,000 of them with specific HLA alleles at a false discovery rate of 0.05. CMV serostatus was the sole immune exposure data available.

The TCR sequence derives from a woman between 18 and 29 years old in good health and CMV-seronegative. Sequencing was done on a sample of PBMCs.

The CDR3 nucleotides are TGTGCCAGCAGCCCTCGGGACAGGAACACTGAAGCTTTCTTT. This encodes CASSPRDRNTEAFF. J is TRBJ1-1 and V is TRBV9, with TRBD1 identical over 7 bases. Trimming removed 4 bases from V and 1 base from J; junction bases left unmatched: 4. CDR3 length equals 14 residues. Germline CDR1 reads SGDLS; CDR2 reads YYNGEE.